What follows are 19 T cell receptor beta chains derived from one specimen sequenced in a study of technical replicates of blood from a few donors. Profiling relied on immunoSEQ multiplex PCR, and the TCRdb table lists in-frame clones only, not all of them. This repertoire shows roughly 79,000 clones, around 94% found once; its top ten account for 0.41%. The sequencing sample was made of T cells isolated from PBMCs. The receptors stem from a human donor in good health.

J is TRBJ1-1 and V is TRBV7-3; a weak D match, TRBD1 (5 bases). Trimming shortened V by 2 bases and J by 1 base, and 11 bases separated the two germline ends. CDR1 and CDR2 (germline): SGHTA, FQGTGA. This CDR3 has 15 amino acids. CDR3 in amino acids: CASSLLSGGNTEAFF. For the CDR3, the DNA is TGTGCCAGCAGCTTACTTTCGGGGGGGAACACTGAAGCTTTCTTT.

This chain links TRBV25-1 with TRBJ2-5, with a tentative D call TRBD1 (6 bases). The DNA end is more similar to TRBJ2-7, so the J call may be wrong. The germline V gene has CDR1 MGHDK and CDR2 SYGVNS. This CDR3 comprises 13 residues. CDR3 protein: CASSEQGRYEQYF. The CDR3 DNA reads TGTGCCAGCAGTGAACAGGGGCGGTACGAGCAGTACTTC.

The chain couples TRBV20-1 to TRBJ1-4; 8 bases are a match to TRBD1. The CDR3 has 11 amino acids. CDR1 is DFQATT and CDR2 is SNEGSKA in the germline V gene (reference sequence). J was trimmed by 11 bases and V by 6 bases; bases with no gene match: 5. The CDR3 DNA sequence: TGCAGTGCGAGGACAGGGCGGAAACTGTTTTTT. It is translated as CSARTGRKLFF.

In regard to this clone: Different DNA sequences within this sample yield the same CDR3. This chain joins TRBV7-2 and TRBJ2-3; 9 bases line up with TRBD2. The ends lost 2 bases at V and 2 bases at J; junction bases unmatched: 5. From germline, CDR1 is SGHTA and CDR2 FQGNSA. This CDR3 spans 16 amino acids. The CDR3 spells CASSLTSGSYTDTQYF. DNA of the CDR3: TGTGCCAGCAGCTTAACTAGCGGGTCCTACACAGATACGCAGTATTTT.

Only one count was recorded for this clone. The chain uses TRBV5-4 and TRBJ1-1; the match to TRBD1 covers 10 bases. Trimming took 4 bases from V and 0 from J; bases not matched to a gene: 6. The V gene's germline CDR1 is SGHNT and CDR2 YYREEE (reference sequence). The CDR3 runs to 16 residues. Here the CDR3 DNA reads TGTGCCAGCAGCACTGACAGGGGGCGAATGAACACTGAAGCTTTCTTT. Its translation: CASSTDRGRMNTEAFF.

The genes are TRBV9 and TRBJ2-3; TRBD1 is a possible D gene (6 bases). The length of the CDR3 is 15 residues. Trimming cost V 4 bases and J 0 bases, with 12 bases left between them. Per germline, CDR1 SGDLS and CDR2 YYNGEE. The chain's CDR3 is CASSPFQGSTDTQYF. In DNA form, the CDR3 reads TGTGCCAGCAGCCCCTTTCAGGGGAGCACAGATACGCAGTATTTT.

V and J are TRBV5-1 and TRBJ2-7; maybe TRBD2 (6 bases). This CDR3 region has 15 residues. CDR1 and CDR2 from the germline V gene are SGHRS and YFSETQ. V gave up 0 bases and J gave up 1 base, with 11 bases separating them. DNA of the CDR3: TGCGCCAGCAGCTTGGACTCGGGAGAATCCTACGAGCAGTACTTC. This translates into CASSLDSGESYEQYF.

The CDR3 spells CASSDPGQIYGYTF. For the CDR3, the DNA is TGTGCCAGCAGTGATCCCGGACAGATCTATGGCTACACCTTC. The V gene is TRBV6-1, the J gene TRBJ1-2, with TRBD1 as a possible D gene (6 bases). The ends were cut back, 3 bases at V and 4 bases at J, with 12 bases in the middle. CDR3 length equals 14 residues. The germline CDR1 and CDR2 sequences are MNHNS and SASEGT.

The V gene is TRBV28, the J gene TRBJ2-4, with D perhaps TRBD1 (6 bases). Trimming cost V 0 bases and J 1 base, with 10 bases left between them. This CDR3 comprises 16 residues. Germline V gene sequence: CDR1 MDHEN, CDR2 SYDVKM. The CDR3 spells CASSLWAGDAKNIQYF. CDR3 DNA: TGTGCCAGCAGTTTATGGGCAGGGGATGCCAAAAACATTCAGTACTTC.

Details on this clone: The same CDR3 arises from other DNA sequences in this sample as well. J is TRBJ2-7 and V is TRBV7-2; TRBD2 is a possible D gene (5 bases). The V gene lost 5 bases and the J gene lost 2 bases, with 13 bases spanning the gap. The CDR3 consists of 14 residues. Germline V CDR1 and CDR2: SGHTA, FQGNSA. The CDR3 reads CASSLPGGTYEQYF. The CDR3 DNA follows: TGTGCCAGCAGCCTACCCGGAGGAACCTACGAGCAGTACTTC.

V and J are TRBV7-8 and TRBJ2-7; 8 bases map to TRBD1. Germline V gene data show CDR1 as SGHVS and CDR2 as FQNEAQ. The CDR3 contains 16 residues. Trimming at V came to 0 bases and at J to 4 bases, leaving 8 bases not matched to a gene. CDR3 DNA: TGTGCCAGCAGCTTAGCGCTCGGACAGGGACGTTACGAGCAGTACTTC. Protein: CASSLALGQGRYEQYF.

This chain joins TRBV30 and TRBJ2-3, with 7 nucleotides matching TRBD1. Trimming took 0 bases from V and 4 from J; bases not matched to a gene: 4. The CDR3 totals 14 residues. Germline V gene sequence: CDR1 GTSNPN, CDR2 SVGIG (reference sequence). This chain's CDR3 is CAWSVIRGSDTQYF. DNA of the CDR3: TGTGCCTGGAGTGTTATCAGGGGGTCAGATACGCAGTATTTT.

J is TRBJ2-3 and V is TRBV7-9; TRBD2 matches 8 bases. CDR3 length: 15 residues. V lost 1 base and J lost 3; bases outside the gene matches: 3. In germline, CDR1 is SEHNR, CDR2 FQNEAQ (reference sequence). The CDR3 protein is CASSLGGLGTDTQYF. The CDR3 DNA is TGTGCCAGCAGCTTAGGGGGACTAGGTACAGATACGCAGTATTTT.

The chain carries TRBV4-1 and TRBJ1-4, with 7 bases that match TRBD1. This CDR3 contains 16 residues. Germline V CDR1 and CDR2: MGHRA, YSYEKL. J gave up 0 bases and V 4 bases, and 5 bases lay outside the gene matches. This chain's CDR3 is CASSPRQGATNEKLFF. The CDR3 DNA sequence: TGCGCCAGCAGCCCGAGACAGGGTGCAACTAATGAAAAACTGTTTTTT.

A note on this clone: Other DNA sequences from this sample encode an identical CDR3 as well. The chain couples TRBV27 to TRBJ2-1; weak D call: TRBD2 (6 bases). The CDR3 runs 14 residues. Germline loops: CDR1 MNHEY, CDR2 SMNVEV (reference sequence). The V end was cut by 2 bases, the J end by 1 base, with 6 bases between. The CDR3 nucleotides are TGTGCCAGCAGTTTAGGGAGGTCCTACAATGAGCAGTTCTTC. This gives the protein CASSLGRSYNEQFF.

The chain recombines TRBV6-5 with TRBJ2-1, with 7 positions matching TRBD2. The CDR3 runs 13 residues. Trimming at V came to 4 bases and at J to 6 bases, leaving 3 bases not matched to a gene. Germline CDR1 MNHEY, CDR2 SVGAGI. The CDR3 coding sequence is TGTGCCAGCAGTTCCCCGGGGGGCAATGAGCAGTTCTTC. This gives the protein CASSSPGGNEQFF.

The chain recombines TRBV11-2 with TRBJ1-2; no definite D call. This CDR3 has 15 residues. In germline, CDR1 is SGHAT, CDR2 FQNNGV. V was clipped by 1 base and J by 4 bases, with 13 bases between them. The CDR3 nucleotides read TGTGCCAGCAGCTTAGGAGGAGGACCCTCCTATGGCTACACCTTC. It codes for CASSLGGGPSYGYTF.

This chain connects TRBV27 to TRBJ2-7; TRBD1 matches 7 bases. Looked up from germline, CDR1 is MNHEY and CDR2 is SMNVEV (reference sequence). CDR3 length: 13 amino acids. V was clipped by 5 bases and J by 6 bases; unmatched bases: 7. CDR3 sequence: CASSPWDSGEQYF. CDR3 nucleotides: TGTGCCAGCAGTCCATGGGACAGCGGCGAGCAGTACTTC.

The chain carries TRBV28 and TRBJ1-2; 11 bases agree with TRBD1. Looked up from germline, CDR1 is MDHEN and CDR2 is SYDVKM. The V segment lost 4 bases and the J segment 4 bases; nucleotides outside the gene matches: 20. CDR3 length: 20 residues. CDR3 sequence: CASSSLARGTGGSPGYGYTF. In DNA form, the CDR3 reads TGTGCCAGCAGTTCATTAGCCCGTGGGACAGGGGGAAGTCCGGGCTATGGCTACACCTTC.